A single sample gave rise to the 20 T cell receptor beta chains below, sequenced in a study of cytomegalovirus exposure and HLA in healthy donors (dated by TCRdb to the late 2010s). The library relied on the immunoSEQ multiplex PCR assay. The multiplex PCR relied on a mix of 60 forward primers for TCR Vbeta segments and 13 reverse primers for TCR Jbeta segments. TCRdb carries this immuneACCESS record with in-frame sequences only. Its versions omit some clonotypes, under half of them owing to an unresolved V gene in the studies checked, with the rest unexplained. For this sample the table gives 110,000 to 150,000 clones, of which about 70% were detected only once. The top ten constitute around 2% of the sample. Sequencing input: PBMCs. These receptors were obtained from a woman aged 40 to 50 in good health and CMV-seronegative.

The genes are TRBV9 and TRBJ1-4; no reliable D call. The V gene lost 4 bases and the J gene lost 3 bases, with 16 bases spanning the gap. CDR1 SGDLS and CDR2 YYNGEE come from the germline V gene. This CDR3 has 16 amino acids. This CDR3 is CASSSSGGAANEKLFF. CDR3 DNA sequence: TGTGCCAGCAGCTCTAGCGGCGGCGCAGCTAATGAAAAACTGTTTTTT.

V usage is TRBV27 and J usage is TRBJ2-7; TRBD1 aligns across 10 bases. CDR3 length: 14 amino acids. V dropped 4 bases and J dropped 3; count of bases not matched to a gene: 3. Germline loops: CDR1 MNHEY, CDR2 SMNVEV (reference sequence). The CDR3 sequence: CASSWRDRGYEQYF. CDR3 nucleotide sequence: TGTGCCAGCAGTTGGCGGGACAGGGGCTACGAGCAGTACTTC.

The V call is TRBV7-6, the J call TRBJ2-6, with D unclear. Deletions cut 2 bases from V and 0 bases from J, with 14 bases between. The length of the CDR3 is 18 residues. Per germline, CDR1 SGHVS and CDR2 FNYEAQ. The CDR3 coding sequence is TGTGCCAGCAGCTTACACCTTAGTTCGGGCTCTGGGGCCAACGTCCTGACTTTC. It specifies CASSLHLSSGSGANVLTF.

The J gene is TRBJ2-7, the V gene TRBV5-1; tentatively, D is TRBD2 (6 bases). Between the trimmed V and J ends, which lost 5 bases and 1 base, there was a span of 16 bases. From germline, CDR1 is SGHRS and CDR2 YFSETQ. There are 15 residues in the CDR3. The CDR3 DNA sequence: TGCGCCAGCAGGGAGGGGCCCCAACCATCCTACGAGCAGTACTTC. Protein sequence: CASREGPQPSYEQYF.

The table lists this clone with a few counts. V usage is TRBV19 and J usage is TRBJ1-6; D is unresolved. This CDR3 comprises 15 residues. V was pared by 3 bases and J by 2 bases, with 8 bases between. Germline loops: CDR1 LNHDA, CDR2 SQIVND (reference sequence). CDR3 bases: TGTGCCAGTAGTATGTTGCTAGCCTATAATTCACCCCTCCACTTT. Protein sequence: CASSMLLAYNSPLHF.

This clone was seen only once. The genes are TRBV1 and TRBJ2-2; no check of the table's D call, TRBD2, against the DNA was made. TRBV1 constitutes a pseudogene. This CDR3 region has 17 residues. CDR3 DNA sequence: TGCACCAGCAGCCAGGGGAGGCTGGGACTCAACACCGGGGAGCTGTTTTTT. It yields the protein CTSSQGRLGLNTGELFF.

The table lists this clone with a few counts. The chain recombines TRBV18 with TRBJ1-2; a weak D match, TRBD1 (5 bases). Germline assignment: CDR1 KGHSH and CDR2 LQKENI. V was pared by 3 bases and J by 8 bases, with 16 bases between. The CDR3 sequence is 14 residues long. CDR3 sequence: CASSPTSGLEGYTF. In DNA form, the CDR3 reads TGTGCCAGCTCACCGACCTCAGGGTTAGAGGGCTACACCTTC.

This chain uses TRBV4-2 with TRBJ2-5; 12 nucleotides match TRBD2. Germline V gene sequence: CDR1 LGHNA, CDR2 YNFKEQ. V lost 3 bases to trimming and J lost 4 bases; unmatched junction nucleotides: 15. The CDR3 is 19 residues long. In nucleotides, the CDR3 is TGTGCCAGCAGCCACACAAGTACGGCTAGCGGGGGGGCCAGAGAGACCCAGTACTTC. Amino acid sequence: CASSHTSTASGGARETQYF.

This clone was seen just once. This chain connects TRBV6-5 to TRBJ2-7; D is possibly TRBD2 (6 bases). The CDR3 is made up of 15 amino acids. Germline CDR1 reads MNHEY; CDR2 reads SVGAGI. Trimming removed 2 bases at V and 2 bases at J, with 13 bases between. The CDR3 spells CASSYKGLQTYEQYF. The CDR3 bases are TGTGCCAGCAGTTACAAGGGACTCCAAACCTACGAGCAGTACTTC.

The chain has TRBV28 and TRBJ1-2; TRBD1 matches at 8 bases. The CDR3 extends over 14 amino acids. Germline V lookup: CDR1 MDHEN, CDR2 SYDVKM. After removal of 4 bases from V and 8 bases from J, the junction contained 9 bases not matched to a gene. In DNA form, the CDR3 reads TGTGCCAGCAGTTCTTCTGCGGCAGGGGGCGGCTACACCTTC. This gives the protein CASSSSAAGGGYTF.

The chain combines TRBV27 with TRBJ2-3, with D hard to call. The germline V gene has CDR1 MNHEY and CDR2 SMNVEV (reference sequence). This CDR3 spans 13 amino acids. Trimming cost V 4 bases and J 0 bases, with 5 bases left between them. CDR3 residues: CASSSPSTDTQYF. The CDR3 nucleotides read TGTGCCAGCAGTTCTCCTAGCACAGATACGCAGTATTTT.

The CDR3 protein is CASRPAGNEKLFF. DNA of the CDR3: TGTGCCAGCAGACCCGCGGGGAATGAAAAACTGTTTTTT. This chain connects TRBV6-5 to TRBJ1-4; D is unclear. The V end was cut by 6 bases, the J end by 5 bases, with 10 bases between. Germline-derived CDR1 and CDR2 are MNHEY and SVGAGI. The CDR3 extends over 13 amino acids.

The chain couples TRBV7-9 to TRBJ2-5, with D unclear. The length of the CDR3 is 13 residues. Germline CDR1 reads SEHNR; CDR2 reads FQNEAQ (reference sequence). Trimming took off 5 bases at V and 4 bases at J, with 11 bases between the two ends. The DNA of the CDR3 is TGTGCCAGCAGCCCACCCTTAGTAGAGACCCAGTACTTC. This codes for CASSPPLVETQYF.

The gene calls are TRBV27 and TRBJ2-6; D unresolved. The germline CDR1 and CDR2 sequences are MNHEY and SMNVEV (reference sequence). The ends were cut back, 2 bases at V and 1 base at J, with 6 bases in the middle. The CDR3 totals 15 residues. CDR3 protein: CASSLTVSGANVLTF. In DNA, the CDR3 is TGTGCCAGCAGTTTAACAGTATCTGGGGCCAACGTCCTGACTTTC.

The CDR3 nucleotides read TGCGCCAGCGGGACTTTCACAGATACGCAGTATTTT. Residues: CASGTFTDTQYF. The chain couples TRBV5-1 to TRBJ2-3; D possibly corresponds to TRBD2 (6 bases). V lost 7 bases, J lost 2 bases, and 8 bases lay in between. Germline V CDR1 and CDR2: SGHRS, YFSETQ. This CDR3 region has 12 residues.

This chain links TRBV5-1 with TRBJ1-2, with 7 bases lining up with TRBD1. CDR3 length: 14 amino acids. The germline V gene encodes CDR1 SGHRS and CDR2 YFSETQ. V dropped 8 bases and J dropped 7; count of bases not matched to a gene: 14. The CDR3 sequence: CASQPTGNCCGYTF. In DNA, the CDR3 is TGCGCCAGTCAACCGACAGGGAATTGCTGTGGCTACACCTTC.

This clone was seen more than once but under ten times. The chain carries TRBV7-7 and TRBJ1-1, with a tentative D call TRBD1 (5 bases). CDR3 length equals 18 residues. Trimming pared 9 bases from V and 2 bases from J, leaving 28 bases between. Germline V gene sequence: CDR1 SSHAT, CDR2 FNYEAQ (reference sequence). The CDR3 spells CASAFIHPQGRLNTEAFF. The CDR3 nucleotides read TGTGCCAGTGCTTTCATTCATCCGCAGGGTCGGTTAAACACTGAAGCTTTCTTT.

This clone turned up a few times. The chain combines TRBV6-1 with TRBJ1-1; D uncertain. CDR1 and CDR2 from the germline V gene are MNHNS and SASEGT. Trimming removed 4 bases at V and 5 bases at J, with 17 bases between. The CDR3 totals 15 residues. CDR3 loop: CASSVLVRGGTEAFF. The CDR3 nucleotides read TGTGCCAGCAGTGTTTTAGTTCGCGGCGGGACTGAAGCTTTCTTT.

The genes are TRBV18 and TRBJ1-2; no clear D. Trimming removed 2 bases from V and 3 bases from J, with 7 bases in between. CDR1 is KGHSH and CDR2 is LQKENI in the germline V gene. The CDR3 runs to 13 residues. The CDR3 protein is CASSPVADYGYTF. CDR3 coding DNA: TGTGCCAGCTCACCAGTGGCAGACTATGGCTACACCTTC.

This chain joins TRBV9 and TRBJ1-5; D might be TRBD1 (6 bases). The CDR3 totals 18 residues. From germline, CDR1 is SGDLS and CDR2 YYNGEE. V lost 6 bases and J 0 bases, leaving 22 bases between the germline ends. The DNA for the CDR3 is TGTGCCAGCACCTCAGGGGTACGGAGGAGATATAGCAATCAGCCCCAGCATTTT. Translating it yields CASTSGVRRRYSNQPQHF.